The next 2 T cell receptor beta chains were all read from a single sample in a study of radiation and T cells in renal cell carcinoma. Time point noted: baseline pretreatment blood. Described treatment: 15 Gy SBRT to primary tumor, nephrectomy 4 weeks later. Produced via immunoSEQ multiplex PCR; TCRdb's table is partial and in-frame only. Of about 150,000 clones listed, about 88% were seen once; the top ten hold around 4%. Sequenced material: blood, taken from a patient whose treatment included radiotherapy and nephrectomy. These receptors were collected from a woman aged 70-85 years with renal cell carcinoma.

V gene TRBV11-3 combines with J gene TRBJ1-1; D not certain. Per the germline V gene, CDR1 is SGHNT and CDR2 is YENEEA. Between the trimmed V and J ends, which lost 0 bases and 13 bases, there was a span of 15 bases. CDR3 size: 13 residues. The CDR3 bases are TGTGCCAGCAGCTTAGATCTTAGCCTGAATGTTTTCTTT. Translated, it gives CASSLDLSLNVFF.

As DNA, the CDR3 is TGTGCCAGCAGTTATACAGGGGGCACTGAAGCTTTCTTT. Its translation: CASSYTGGTEAFF. This chain joins TRBV28 and TRBJ1-1; TRBD1 aligns across 8 bases. The V segment lost 4 bases and the J segment 4 bases; nucleotides outside the gene matches: 2. Germline-derived CDR1 and CDR2 are MDHEN and SYDVKM. The CDR3 length is 13 residues.